These 11 T cell receptor beta chains were sequenced from one sample in a study of control samples from healthy donors and cancer patients (dated by TCRdb to the early 2020s). The library was generated by the immunoSEQ multiplex PCR assay. The source is immuneACCESS, and TCRdb retained only in-frame sequences with V and J called. Part of the clones is not carried over; for the studies checked, unresolved V genes explain less than half of this, and the remainder is unexplained. Counted in this sample were some 99,000 clones; about 89% of them appeared once. The ten biggest clones cover around 17% of the sample. Sequencing was performed on blood. All receptors come from a woman in her fifties or sixties in good health.

This chain joins TRBV9 and TRBJ2-5, with 8 bases fitting TRBD2. This CDR3 contains 17 residues. CDR1 is SGDLS and CDR2 is YYNGEE in the germline V gene. Trimming cost V 3 bases and J 3 bases; bases outside gene matches: 13. CDR3 DNA sequence: TGTGCCAGCAGCGACCGCCCCCCGGGACTAGTAAAAGAGACCCAGTACTTC. It encodes CASSDRPPGLVKETQYF.

This rearrangement joins TRBV18 to TRBJ1-4; unclear D gene. From germline, CDR1 is KGHSH and CDR2 LQKENI. The CDR3 consists of 15 residues. V was trimmed by 6 bases and J by 3 bases, leaving 14 bases between them. The DNA for the CDR3 is TGTGCCAGCTCTCTGAGCGGGAGTCCTAATGAAAAACTGTTTTTT. It specifies CASSLSGSPNEKLFF.

The V and J genes are TRBV15 and TRBJ1-1; unclear D gene. V gave up 5 bases and J gave up 1 base, with 17 bases separating them. Germline CDR1 and CDR2: LNHNV and YYDKDF (reference sequence). This CDR3 has 16 residues. CDR3 protein: CATSPLLGRGNTEAFF. The CDR3 DNA is TGTGCCACCAGCCCCCTTTTAGGTCGAGGGAACACTGAAGCTTTCTTT.

This clone was counted a single time. The chain couples TRBV5-1 to TRBJ1-2; no clear D gene. CDR3 size: 13 residues. Germline V lookup: CDR1 SGHRS, CDR2 YFSETQ. Trimming left V 0 bases short and J 3 bases short, with 6 bases between. In DNA form, the CDR3 reads TGCGCCAGCAGCTTGGTAGTGGACTATGGCTACACCTTC. Amino acids: CASSLVVDYGYTF. The full variable domain, in which reference TRBV5-1 and TRBJ1-2 provide the parts outside the CDR3, is KAGVTQTPRYLIKTRGQQVTLSCSPISGHRSVSWYQQTPGQGLQFLFEYFSETQRNKGNFPGRFSGRQFSNSRSEMNVSTLELGDSALYLCASSLVVDYGYTFGSGTRLTVV.

V gene TRBV4-2 combines with J gene TRBJ2-2; possible D gene TRBD2, 5 bases. CDR3 length: 13 residues. V lost 1 base and J 5 bases, leaving 5 bases between the germline ends. Germline V lookup: CDR1 LGHNA, CDR2 YNFKEQ. CDR3 region: CASSQGETGELFF. DNA for the CDR3: TGTGCCAGCAGCCAAGGGGAGACCGGGGAGCTGTTTTTT.

The V call is TRBV24-1, the J call TRBJ1-2, with a weak D call TRBD1 (6 bases). V lost 12 bases and J 4 bases, leaving 14 bases between the germline ends. The CDR3 is 12 residues long. Germline assignment: CDR1 KGHDR and CDR2 SFDVKD. CDR3 in DNA: TGTGCCGCAAAGGAAGGGGGCTATGGCTACACCTTC. Protein sequence: CAAKEGGYGYTF.

CDR3 amino acids: CARGGTEGYTF. The CDR3 DNA follows: TGTGCGCGGGGCGGGACGGAGGGCTACACCTTC. The chain recombines TRBV30 with TRBJ1-2, with D possibly matching TRBD1 (5 bases). This CDR3 spans 11 amino acids. Germline loops: CDR1 GTSNPN, CDR2 SVGIG (reference sequence).

This rearrangement joins TRBV4-3 to TRBJ2-7; tentative D call: TRBD2 (7 bases). Germline CDR1 reads LGHNA; CDR2 reads YSLEER. CDR3 length: 20 amino acids. V was cut by 6 bases and J by 3 bases, with 33 bases left in between. This CDR3 is CASRPKRGGRGRGDHYEQYV. In DNA, the CDR3 is TGCGCCAGCAGACCGAAAAGAGGCGGGAGAGGGAGGGGGGATCACTACGAGCAGTACGTC.

The CDR3 here is CASSRRTDIMNTEAFF. The CDR3 DNA sequence: TGTGCCAGCAGCCGGCGGACGGACATCATGAACACTGAAGCTTTCTTT. This chain uses TRBV7-2 with TRBJ1-1; possible D gene TRBD1, 5 bases. The CDR3 has 16 amino acids. Trimming cost V 5 bases and J 0 bases, with 16 bases left between them. Per the germline V gene, CDR1 is SGHTA and CDR2 is FQGNSA.

J is TRBJ2-7 and V is TRBV5-6, with 10 positions matching TRBD1. V shed 6 bases, J shed 3 bases, and the junction held 6 bases outside the gene matches. CDR1 and CDR2 (germline): SGHDT, YYEEEE. The CDR3 is 14 residues long. The CDR3 DNA follows: TGTGCCAGCAACTTTCGGGACAGGGGCTACGAGCAGTACGTC. Protein: CASNFRDRGYEQYV.

This clone was observed a handful of times. The chain employs TRBV2 and TRBJ2-5, with 13 bases identical to TRBD2. The V gene end was trimmed by 6 bases and the J gene end by 13 bases; junction bases not matched to a gene: 14. The CDR3 runs 15 residues. The germline gives CDR1 SNHLY, CDR2 FYNNEI. The CDR3 DNA sequence: TGTGCCAGCAGGGGACTAGCGGGACCAATAACGCTGCGGTACTTC. Protein: CASRGLAGPITLRYF.